This TCR beta chain was identified in a study of cytomegalovirus exposure and HLA in healthy donors. Primers: 60 Vbeta forward and 13 Jbeta reverse. TCRdb keeps only in-frame clones here, not all; method: immunoSEQ multiplex PCR. The data show about 140,000 clones, approximately 65% seen once. This clone showed up just once. V lost 4 bases and J lost 2; bases outside the gene matches: 4. This CDR3 contains 14 residues. Looked up from germline, CDR1 is SGHRS and CDR2 is YFSETQ. The sequenced material came from PBMCs. The chain joins TRBV5-1 to TRBJ2-7; 9 bases fit TRBD1. This TCR was recovered from an older woman in good health and CMV-seronegative. The CDR3 region is CASSPRDRAYEQYF. In DNA, the CDR3 is TGCGCCAGCAGCCCTCGGGACAGGGCCTACGAGCAGTACTTC. The full variable domain, in which reference TRBV5-1 and TRBJ2-7 provide the parts outside the CDR3, is KAGVTQTPRYLIKTRGQQVTLSCSPISGHRSVSWYQQTPGQGLQFLFEYFSETQRNKGNFPGRFSGRQFSNSRSEMNVSTLELGDSALYLCASSPRDRAYEQYFGPGTRLTVT.